One and the same sample provided the 2 T cell receptor beta chains below, sequenced in a study of technical replicates of blood from a handful of donors (dated by TCRdb to about 2017). The method behind the library was the immunoSEQ multiplex PCR assay. TCRdb limited this immuneACCESS table to in-frame rearrangements with V and J called. A share of clones is missing; checked studies link under half to unresolved V genes, and the rest is unexplained. For this sample there are about 90,000 clones; 85% to 95% appear just once. Around 0.25% of the sample goes to the ten largest clones. The sequenced sample consisted of T cells isolated from PBMCs. These receptors were obtained from a human donor in good health.

The chain couples TRBV28 to TRBJ2-3, with D possibly matching TRBD2 (5 bases). The CDR3 sequence is 15 residues long. V was clipped by 5 bases and J by 4 bases, with 16 bases between them. Germline CDR1 and CDR2: MDHEN and SYDVKM. The CDR3 loop reads CASSVGQLAPDTQYF. For the CDR3, the DNA is TGTGCCAGCAGTGTTGGGCAGCTAGCACCAGATACGCAGTATTTT.

This clone was picked up a small number of times. The CDR3 sequence is CASSLGIGGSGYTF. CDR3 in DNA: TGTGCCAGCAGTTTAGGGATAGGAGGATCTGGCTACACCTTC. V usage is TRBV27 and J usage is TRBJ1-2; D is unresolved. V lost 2 bases and J 7 bases, leaving 14 bases between the germline ends. This CDR3 region has 14 residues. Germline CDR1 MNHEY, CDR2 SMNVEV (reference sequence).